Listed below are T cell receptor beta chains from one sample, sequenced in a study of shared T cell receptors in the human thymus. The protocol was immunoSEQ multiplex PCR, while the TCRdb copy is restricted to in-frame clones and leaves out a portion. The sample shows 450,000 to 650,000 clones, approximately 78% of them seen only once. The same sample was also studied in work on human thymus T cells.

The sequencing sample was made of thymocytes. Source of these receptors: a boy under two years old with a congenital heart defect. CDR3s include the opening cysteine and the closing phenylalanine or tryptophan. D genes are given only for firm matches. The listing skips clone size in some rows; elsewhere it reads once, few, many or a size class.

d_gene,j_gene,v_gene,abundance,CDR3nt,CDR3aa
TRBD2,TRBJ2-3,TRBV7-3,.,TGTGCCAGCAGCGCCCCACTAGCGGGAGAGGCAGATACGCAGTATTTT,CASSAPLAGEADTQYF
.,TRBJ2-6,TRBV5-1,.,TGCGCCAGCAGCCCCCCCGGCGGAGAACCTACCCTCTCTGGGGCCAACGTCCTGACTTTC,CASSPPGGEPTLSGANVLTF
.,TRBJ1-5,TRBV4-3,.,TGCGCCAGCAGCCAAGTGCGGGGGACCCCTTATAGCAATCAGCCCCAGCATTTT,CASSQVRGTPYSNQPQHF
.,TRBJ2-2,TRBV7-7,.,TGTGCCAGCAGCTTGGAGAACAGGACCGGGGAGCTGTTTTTT,CASSLENRTGELFF
.,TRBJ2-7,TRBV9,.,TGTGCCAGCAGCGTAGCCCCCGGGACTCTACCCTACGAGCAGTACTTC,CASSVAPGTLPYEQYF
TRBD1,TRBJ2-7,TRBV11-2,few,TGTGCCAGCAGCTTATGGACAGGGTTTGACGAGCAGTACTTC,CASSLWTGFDEQYF
TRBD1,TRBJ1-1,TRBV25-1,.,TGTGCCAGCAGTGACACGCGACAGGGGACCACTGAAGCTTTCTTT,CASSDTRQGTTEAFF
.,TRBJ2-7,TRBV5-5,.,TGTGCCAGCAGCTCCAGGGGGGTGGACAGAGTTTCCGAGCAGTACTTC,CASSSRGVDRVSEQYF
.,TRBJ1-3,TRBV9,.,TGTGCCAGCAGCGTAGGGGGCGACAACACGGGAGGTTACGGGAACACCATATATTTT,CASSVGGDNTGGYGNTIYF
TRBD1,TRBJ2-3,TRBV5-1,.,TGCGCCAGCAGCTTTCCCTCGGGACAGGGTGGAGATACGCAGTATTTT,CASSFPSGQGGDTQYF
.,TRBJ1-4,TRBV27,.,TGTGCCAGCAGTCTCAGGGTCGGGACTAATGAAAAACTGTTTTTT,CASSLRVGTNEKLFF
TRBD2,TRBJ2-2,TRBV7-8,few,TGTGCCAGCAGCCCTAGCGGGAGAATCTCCGGGGAGCTGTTTTTT,CASSPSGRISGELFF
.,TRBJ2-1,TRBV4-1,.,TGCGCCAGCAGCCAAGACCCAGGCGACAATGAGCAGTTCTTC,CASSQDPGDNEQFF
.,TRBJ1-1,TRBV7-9,.,TGTGCCAGCAGCTACACCCGGACAGTCAGGAACACTGAAGCTTTCTTT,CASSYTRTVRNTEAFF
.,TRBJ2-1,TRBV6-4,.,TGTGCCAGCAGTGAACTAGAAAACAATGAGCAGTTCTTC,CASSELENNEQFF
.,TRBJ2-2,TRBV27,.,TGTGCCAGCAGTTTATCGCGGGCAGTGGAGCTGTTTTTT,CASSLSRAVELFF
TRBD2,TRBJ2-3,TRBV4-2,.,TGTGCCAGCAGCCAGGGGGGCGGGAGGGCCGGCACAGATACGCAGTATTTT,CASSQGGGRAGTDTQYF
TRBD2,TRBJ2-7,TRBV4-1,once,TGCGCCAGCAGCCACGGGCGGCAGGGAATTGGGACTAGCGGGAGCTCCTACGAGCAGTACTTC,CASSHGRQGIGTSGSSYEQYF
TRBD2,TRBJ2-7,TRBV11-2,.,TGTGCCAGCAGACGAGCCGCCGGGACTAGCGACTACGAGCAGTACTTC,CASRRAAGTSDYEQYF
TRBD2,TRBJ2-5,TRBV27,.,TGTGCCTTCGTGGGGCTAGCGGAAGAGACCCAGTACTTC,CAFVGLAEETQYF
.,TRBJ2-1,TRBV7-2,.,TGTGCCAGCAGCCAGCTAAGGCGGGCGGATGAGCAGTTCTTC,CASSQLRRADEQFF
.,TRBJ1-1,TRBV7-9,few,TGTGCCAGCAGCTCACGACAGGTTTTGGAAGCTTTCTTT,CASSSRQVLEAFF
TRBD1,TRBJ1-4,TRBV10-3,few,TGTGCTATAGGACAGGGCGAGGCTAATGAAAAACTGTTTTTT,CAIGQGEANEKLFF
TRBD2,TRBJ2-7,TRBV18,.,TGTGCCAGCTCACCACAGTATTCCGATGGGACTAGCGTCTCCTACGAGCAGTACTTC,CASSPQYSDGTSVSYEQYF
TRBD2,TRBJ2-5,TRBV28,.,TGTGCCAGCAGCCCCGCTCCGGGACTAGCGGGAGATGGGGAGACCCAGTACTTC,CASSPAPGLAGDGETQYF
.,TRBJ2-7,TRBV7-8,.,TGTGCCAGCAGCCCCTTCCCGGGATCGGAGTTCGAGCAGTACTTC,CASSPFPGSEFEQYF
TRBD2,TRBJ2-5,TRBV6-1,few,TGTGCCAGCAGTGATCGCGGGGGCCAAGAGACCCAGTACTTC,CASSDRGGQETQYF
TRBD1,TRBJ1-1,TRBV14,once,TGTGCCAGCAGCCAAGATCAGAGGGGGCGGGTGAACACTGAAGCTTTCTTT,CASSQDQRGRVNTEAFF
.,TRBJ2-5,TRBV28,.,TGTGCCAGCAGTTTGGTCCCCGGCGGGGAGACCCAGTACTTC,CASSLVPGGETQYF
.,TRBJ2-3,TRBV27,.,TGTGCCAGCTACGGCGGAACAGATACGCAGTATTTT,CASYGGTDTQYF
.,TRBJ1-3,TRBV19,few,TGTGCCAGTAGTCCGGACTGGAGCTCTGGAAACACCATATATTTT,CASSPDWSSGNTIYF
.,TRBJ1-2,TRBV4-3,.,TGCGCCAGCAGCCAAGAGGGTGACAGACGCTATGGCTACACCTTC,CASSQEGDRRYGYTF
.,TRBJ1-5,TRBV28,.,TGTGCCAGCAAGAAAGACGGGGGTGATCAGCCCCAGCATTTT,CASKKDGGDQPQHF
.,TRBJ2-7,TRBV14,.,TGTGCCAGCACCACCGAGGAGGGGCTAGCGAACTACGAGCAGTACTTC,CASTTEEGLANYEQYF
TRBD1,TRBJ2-1,TRBV5-1,.,TGCGCCAGCAGCCCGGGGACAGGGGGAAGCTCCTACAATGAGCAGTTCTTC,CASSPGTGGSSYNEQFF
TRBD2,TRBJ2-2,TRBV27,.,TGTGCCAGCAGTTTCCTTAGCGGGAGGTGGGGGAACACCGGGGAGCTGTTTTTT,CASSFLSGRWGNTGELFF
.,TRBJ1-1,TRBV5-6,.,TGTGCCAGCAGCCCTACAGGGTTTAACACTGAAGCTTTCTTT,CASSPTGFNTEAFF
.,TRBJ2-1,TRBV7-8,.,TGTGCCAGCAGCCCCATTTATAGCTCCTACAATGAGCAGTTCTTC,CASSPIYSSYNEQFF
TRBD1,TRBJ1-4,TRBV7-9,.,TGTGCCAGCAGCTCGGGACAGCGTCATGAAAAACTGTTTTTT,CASSSGQRHEKLFF
TRBD2,TRBJ2-2,TRBV27,.,TGTGCCAGCACCTCCAGAGCGGGAGGGTTGGGGACCGGGGAGCTGTTTTTT,CASTSRAGGLGTGELFF
TRBD2,TRBJ2-3,TRBV2,.,TGTGCCAGCAGTGTAGCGGGACTAGCGGGAGGCGTGGAAACAGATACGCAGTATTTT,CASSVAGLAGGVETDTQYF
.,TRBJ2-5,TRBV6-1,few,TGTGCCAGCAGTGAATGTTTAGGGGAAGAGACCCAGTACTTC,CASSECLGEETQYF